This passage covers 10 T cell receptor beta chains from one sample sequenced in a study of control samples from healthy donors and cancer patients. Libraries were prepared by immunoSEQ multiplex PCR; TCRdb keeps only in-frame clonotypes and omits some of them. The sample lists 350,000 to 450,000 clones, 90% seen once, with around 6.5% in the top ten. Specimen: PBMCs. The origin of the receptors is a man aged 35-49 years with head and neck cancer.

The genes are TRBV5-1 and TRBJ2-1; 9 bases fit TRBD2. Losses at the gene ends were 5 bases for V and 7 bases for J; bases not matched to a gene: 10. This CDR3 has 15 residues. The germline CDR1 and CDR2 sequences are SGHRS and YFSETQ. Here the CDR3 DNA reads TGCGCCAGCAGGCGGGAGCCCAGCGGGGGGAATGAGCAGTTCTTC. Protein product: CASRREPSGGNEQFF.

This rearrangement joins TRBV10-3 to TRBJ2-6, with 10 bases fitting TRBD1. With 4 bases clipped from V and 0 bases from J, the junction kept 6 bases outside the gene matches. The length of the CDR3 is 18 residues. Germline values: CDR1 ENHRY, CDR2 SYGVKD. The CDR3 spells CAISAGQGPLSGANVLTF. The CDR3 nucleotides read TGTGCCATCAGTGCGGGACAGGGGCCACTCTCTGGGGCCAACGTCCTGACTTTC.

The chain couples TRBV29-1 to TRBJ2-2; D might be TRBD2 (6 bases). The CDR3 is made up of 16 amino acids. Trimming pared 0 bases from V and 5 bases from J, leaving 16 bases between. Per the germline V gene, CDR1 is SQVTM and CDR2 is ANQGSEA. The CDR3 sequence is CSVEDRTGGWTGELFF. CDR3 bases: TGCAGCGTTGAAGATAGGACCGGGGGTTGGACCGGGGAGCTGTTTTTT.

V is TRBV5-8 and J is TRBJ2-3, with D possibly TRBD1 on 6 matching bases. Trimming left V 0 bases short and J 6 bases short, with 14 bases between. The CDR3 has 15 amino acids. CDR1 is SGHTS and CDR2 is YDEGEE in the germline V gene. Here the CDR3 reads CASSLGKDSLDTQYF. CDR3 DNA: TGTGCCAGCAGCTTGGGAAAGGACAGCCTGGATACGCAGTATTTT.

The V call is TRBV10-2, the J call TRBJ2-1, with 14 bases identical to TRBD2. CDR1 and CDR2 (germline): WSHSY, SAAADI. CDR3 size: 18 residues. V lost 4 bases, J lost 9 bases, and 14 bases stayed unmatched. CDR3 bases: TGCGCCAGCAGTGCGGCCCTGGGACTAGCGGGAGTCAGCGGTGAGCAGTTCTTC. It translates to CASSAALGLAGVSGEQFF.

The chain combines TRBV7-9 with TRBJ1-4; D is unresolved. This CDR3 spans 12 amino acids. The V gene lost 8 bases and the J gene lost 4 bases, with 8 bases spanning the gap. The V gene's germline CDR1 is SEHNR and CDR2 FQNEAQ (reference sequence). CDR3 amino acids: CASGWSNEKLFF. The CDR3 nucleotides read TGTGCCAGCGGGTGGAGTAATGAAAAACTGTTTTTT.

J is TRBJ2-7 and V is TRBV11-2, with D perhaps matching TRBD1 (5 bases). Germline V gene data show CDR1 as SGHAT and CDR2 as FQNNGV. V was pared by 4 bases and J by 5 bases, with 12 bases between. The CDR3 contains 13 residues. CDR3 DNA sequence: TGTGCCAGCAGCTGGGCAGGGAATCACGAGCAGTACTTC. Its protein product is CASSWAGNHEQYF.

CDR3 loop: CAWSEKARGQPQHF. The CDR3 DNA follows: TGTGCCTGGAGTGAAAAGGCCAGAGGACAGCCCCAGCATTTT. The genes are TRBV30 and TRBJ1-5, with D hard to call. The CDR3 extends over 14 amino acids. CDR1 is GTSNPN and CDR2 is SVGIG in the germline V gene (reference sequence). V lost 1 base, J lost 7 bases, and 14 bases lay in between.

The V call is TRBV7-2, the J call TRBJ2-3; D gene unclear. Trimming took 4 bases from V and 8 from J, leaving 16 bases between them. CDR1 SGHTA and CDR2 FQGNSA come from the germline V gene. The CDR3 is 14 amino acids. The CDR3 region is CASSSREGLGTQYF. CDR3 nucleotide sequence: TGTGCCAGCAGCTCGAGAGAAGGGTTGGGTACGCAGTATTTT. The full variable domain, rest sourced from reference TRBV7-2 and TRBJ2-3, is GAGVSQSPSNKVTEKGKDVELRCDPISGHTALYWYRQSLGQGLEFLIYFQGNSAPDKSGLPSDRFSAERTGGSVSTLTIQRTQQEDSAVYLCASSSREGLGTQYFGPGTRLTVL.

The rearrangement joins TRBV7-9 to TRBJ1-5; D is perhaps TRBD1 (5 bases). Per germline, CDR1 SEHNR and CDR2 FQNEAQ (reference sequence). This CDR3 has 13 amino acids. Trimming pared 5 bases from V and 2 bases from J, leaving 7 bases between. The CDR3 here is CASSRGGNQPQHF. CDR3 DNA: TGTGCCAGCAGCCGAGGGGGCAATCAGCCCCAGCATTTT.